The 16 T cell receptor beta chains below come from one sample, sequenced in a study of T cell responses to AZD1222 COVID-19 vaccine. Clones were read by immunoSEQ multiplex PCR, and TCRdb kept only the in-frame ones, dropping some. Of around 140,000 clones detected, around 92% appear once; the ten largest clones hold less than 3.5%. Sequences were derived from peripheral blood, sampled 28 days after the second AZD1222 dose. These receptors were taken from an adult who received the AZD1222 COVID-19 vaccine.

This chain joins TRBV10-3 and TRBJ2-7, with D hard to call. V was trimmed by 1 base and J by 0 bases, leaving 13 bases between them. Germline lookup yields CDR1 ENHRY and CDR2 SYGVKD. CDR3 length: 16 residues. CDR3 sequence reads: CAISELGPQSSYEQYF. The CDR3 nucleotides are TGTGCCATCAGTGAGTTGGGCCCCCAGAGCTCCTACGAGCAGTACTTC.

CDR3 residues: CASSYSALGMNTEAFF. Here the CDR3 DNA reads TGTGCCAGCAGTTACTCGGCCCTGGGAATGAACACTGAAGCTTTCTTT. The chain combines TRBV6-5 with TRBJ1-1, with D hard to call. The CDR3 is 16 amino acids. The V end was cut by 0 bases, the J end by 0 bases, with 11 bases between. Germline V CDR1 and CDR2: MNHEY, SVGAGI.

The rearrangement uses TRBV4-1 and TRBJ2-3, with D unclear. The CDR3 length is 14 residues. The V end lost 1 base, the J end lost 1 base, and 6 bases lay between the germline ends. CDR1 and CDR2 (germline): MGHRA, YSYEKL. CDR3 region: CASSQVPGTDTQYF. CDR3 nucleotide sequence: TGCGCCAGCAGCCAAGTCCCGGGCACAGATACGCAGTATTTT.

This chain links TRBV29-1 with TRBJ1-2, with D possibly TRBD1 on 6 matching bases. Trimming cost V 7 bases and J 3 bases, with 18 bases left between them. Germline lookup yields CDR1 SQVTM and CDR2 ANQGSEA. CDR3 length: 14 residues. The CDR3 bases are TGCAGCGCCGGTGGGGGGCCGAAGGACTATGGCTACACCTTC. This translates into CSAGGGPKDYGYTF. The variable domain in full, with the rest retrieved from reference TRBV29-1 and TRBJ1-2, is SAVISQKPSRDICQRGTSLTIQCQVDSQVTMMFWYRQQPGQSLTLIATANQGSEATYESGFVIDKFPISRPNLTFSTLTVSNMSPEDSSIYLCSAGGGPKDYGYTFGSGTRLTVV.

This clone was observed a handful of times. The DNA for the CDR3 is TGTGCCAGCAGCTTACAGGAGGGCCCGCAGTACTTC. Its translation is CASSLQEGPQYF. V gene TRBV7-8 combines with J gene TRBJ2-7; the D gene is possibly TRBD2 (6 bases). CDR1 and CDR2 from the germline V gene are SGHVS and FQNEAQ. V dropped 2 bases and J dropped 9 bases, with 11 bases sitting between them. The CDR3 consists of 12 residues.

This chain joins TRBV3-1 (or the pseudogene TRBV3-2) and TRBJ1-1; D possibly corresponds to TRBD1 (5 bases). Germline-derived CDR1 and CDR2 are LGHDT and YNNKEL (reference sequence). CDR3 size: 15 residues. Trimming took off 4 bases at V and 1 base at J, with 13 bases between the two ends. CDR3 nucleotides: TGTGCCAGCAGCCCTCCGGGGCTGGGGAACACTGAAGCTTTCTTT. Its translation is CASSPPGLGNTEAFF.

The CDR3 nucleotides read TGTGCCAGCAGTTTAGGGACATTAGGGGATCAGCCCCAGCATTTT. As protein: CASSLGTLGDQPQHF. This chain connects TRBV28 to TRBJ1-5; possible D gene TRBD1, 6 bases. Trimming pared 2 bases from V and 5 bases from J, leaving 13 bases between. Per the germline V gene, CDR1 is MDHEN and CDR2 is SYDVKM. This CDR3 has 15 amino acids.

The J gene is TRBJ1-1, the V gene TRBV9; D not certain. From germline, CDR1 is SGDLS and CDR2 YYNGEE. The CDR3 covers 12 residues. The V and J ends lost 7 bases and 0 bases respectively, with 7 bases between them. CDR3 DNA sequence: TGTGCCAGCCAGCCCGTGAACACTGAAGCTTTCTTT. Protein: CASQPVNTEAFF. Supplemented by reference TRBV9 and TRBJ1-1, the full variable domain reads DSGVTQTPKHLITATGQRVTLRCSPRSGDLSVYWYQQSLDQGLQFLIQYYNGEERAKGNILERFSAQQFPDLHSELNLSSLELGDSALYFCASQPVNTEAFFGQGTRLTVV.

For the CDR3, the DNA is TGTGCCAGCAGCCTCGGGGGCATGGGACAGGCGAACACCGGGGAGCTGTTTTTT. Translating gives CASSLGGMGQANTGELFF. The chain joins TRBV7-8 to TRBJ2-2, with 8 nucleotides matching TRBD1. V lost 5 bases and J lost 0; bases outside the gene matches: 11. CDR3 length: 18 residues. Looked up from germline, CDR1 is SGHVS and CDR2 is FQNEAQ.

The CDR3 DNA follows: TGTGCCAGCAACCCCTCCGGGACGGCGATCAATCAGCCCCAGCATTTT. This codes for CASNPSGTAINQPQHF. The chain couples TRBV28 to TRBJ1-5, with D possibly being TRBD1 (5 bases). Trimming shortened V by 7 bases and J by 3 bases, and 19 bases separated the two germline ends. The CDR3 runs to 16 residues. Germline-derived CDR1 and CDR2 are MDHEN and SYDVKM.

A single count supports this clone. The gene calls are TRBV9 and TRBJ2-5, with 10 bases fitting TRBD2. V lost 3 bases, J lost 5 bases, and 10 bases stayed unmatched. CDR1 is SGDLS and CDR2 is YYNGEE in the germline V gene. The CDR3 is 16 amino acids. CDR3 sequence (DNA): TGTGCCAGCAGCGCTGGAGCGGGAGGGCGTGGGGAGACCCAGTACTTC. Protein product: CASSAGAGGRGETQYF.

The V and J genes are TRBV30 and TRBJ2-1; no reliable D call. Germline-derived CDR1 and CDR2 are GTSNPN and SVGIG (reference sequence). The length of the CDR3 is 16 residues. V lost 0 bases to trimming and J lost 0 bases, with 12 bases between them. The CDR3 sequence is CAWSVRRRSSYNEQFF. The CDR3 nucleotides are TGTGCCTGGAGTGTACGACGGAGAAGCTCCTACAATGAGCAGTTCTTC.

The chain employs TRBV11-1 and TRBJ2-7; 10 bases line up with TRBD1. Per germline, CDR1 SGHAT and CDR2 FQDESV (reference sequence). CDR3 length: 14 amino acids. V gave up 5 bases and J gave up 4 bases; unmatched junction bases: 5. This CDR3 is CASSHEGQGYEQYF. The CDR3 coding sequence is TGTGCCAGCAGCCACGAGGGACAGGGGTACGAGCAGTACTTC.

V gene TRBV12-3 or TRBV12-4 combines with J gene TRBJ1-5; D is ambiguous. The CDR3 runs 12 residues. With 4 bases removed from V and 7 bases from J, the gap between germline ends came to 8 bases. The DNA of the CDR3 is TGTGCCAGCAGTTCCCCCATGCAGCCCCAGCATTTT. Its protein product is CASSSPMQPQHF.

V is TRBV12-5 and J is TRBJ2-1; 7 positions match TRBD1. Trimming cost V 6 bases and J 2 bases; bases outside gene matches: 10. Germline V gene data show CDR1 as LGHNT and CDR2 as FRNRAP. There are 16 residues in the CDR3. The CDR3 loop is CASGSSGTAPYNEQFF. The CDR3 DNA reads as TGTGCTAGTGGATCATCCGGGACAGCACCCTACAATGAGCAGTTCTTC. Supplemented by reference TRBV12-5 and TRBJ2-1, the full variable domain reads DARVTQTPRHKVTEMGQEVTMRCQPILGHNTVFWYRQTMMQGLELLAYFRNRAPLDDSGMPKDRFSAEMPDATLATLKIQPSEPRDSAVYFCASGSSGTAPYNEQFFGPGTRLTVL.

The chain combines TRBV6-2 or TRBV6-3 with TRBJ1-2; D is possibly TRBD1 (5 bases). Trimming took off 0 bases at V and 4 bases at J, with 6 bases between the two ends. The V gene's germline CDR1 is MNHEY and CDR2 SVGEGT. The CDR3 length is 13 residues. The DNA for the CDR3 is TGTGCCAGCAGTTACTCGACAGCCTATGGCTACACCTTC. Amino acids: CASSYSTAYGYTF.